These 10 T cell receptor beta chains originate from one sample sequenced in a study of cytomegalovirus exposure and HLA in healthy donors. PCR used 60 Vbeta primers and 13 Jbeta primers. The data were produced by immunoSEQ multiplex PCR, yet TCRdb's version contains in-frame clones alone and is incomplete. The data show 150,000 or so clones, less than 80% seen once. Input material: PBMCs. These receptors were taken from a female donor in good health and CMV-seronegative.

This chain's CDR3 is CASSLLRPSTDTQYF. CDR3 sequence (DNA): TGCGCCAGCAGCTTGTTGCGGCCTAGCACAGATACGCAGTATTTT. The chain couples TRBV5-1 to TRBJ2-3; D gene unclear. This CDR3 contains 15 residues. Trimming left V 1 base short and J 0 bases short, with 9 bases between. From germline, CDR1 is SGHRS and CDR2 YFSETQ.

Of note for this clone: Sequence at one end of the junction differs from germline and may be a read error. The genes are TRBV7-8 and TRBJ2-7, with D perhaps TRBD2 (7 bases). Germline V gene data show CDR1 as SGHVS and CDR2 as FQNEAQ. The CDR3 runs to 19 residues. CDR3 region: CAGSLSWGGVRGGPYEQYF. As DNA, the CDR3 is TGTGCCGGCAGCCTCTCTTGGGGAGGAGTGAGGGGGGGCCCGTACGAGCAGTACTTC.

This rearrangement joins TRBV5-4 to TRBJ1-1; 7 nucleotides match TRBD1. The CDR3 is 14 amino acids. The germline gives CDR1 SGHNT, CDR2 YYREEE (reference sequence). Trimming took 4 bases from V and 0 from J; bases not matched to a gene: 3. The CDR3 is CASSPGQMNTEAFF. The CDR3 bases are TGTGCCAGCAGCCCGGGACAGATGAACACTGAAGCTTTCTTT.

The CDR3, as DNA: TGCGCCAGCAGCCAAGGGACTCCCGTCGAGAGTGAAGCTTTCTTT. Its translation is CASSQGTPVESEAFF. This chain uses TRBV4-3 with TRBJ1-1; D not certain. CDR3 size: 15 residues. The V and J ends lost 1 base and 7 bases respectively, with 16 bases between them. CDR1 is LGHNA and CDR2 is YSLEER in the germline V gene.

V gene TRBV10-3 combines with J gene TRBJ1-1; D is uncertain. There are 12 residues in the CDR3. Germline lookup yields CDR1 ENHRY and CDR2 SYGVKD. V was trimmed by 6 bases and J by 4 bases, leaving 9 bases between them. CDR3 in amino acids: CAIREGGTEAFF. Here the CDR3 DNA reads TGTGCCATCAGAGAGGGAGGCACTGAAGCTTTCTTT.

The V and J genes are TRBV5-4 and TRBJ2-5, with D possibly matching TRBD1 (6 bases). The CDR3 is 16 amino acids. Trimming pared 4 bases from V and 5 bases from J, leaving 21 bases between. CDR1 is SGHNT, CDR2 YYREEE, per germline (reference sequence). This CDR3 is CASSGRDTPLRETQYF. In DNA, the CDR3 is TGTGCCAGCAGCGGCCGGGACACCCCCCTTAGGGAGACCCAGTACTTC.

V gene TRBV30 combines with J gene TRBJ1-1; D is ambiguous. V was pared by 7 bases and J by 6 bases, with 12 bases between. The CDR3 contains 11 residues. Per the germline V gene, CDR1 is GTSNPN and CDR2 is SVGIG (reference sequence). The CDR3 DNA reads as TGTGCCTTCTCCCCAGGTTCTGAAGCTTTCTTT. It codes for CAFSPGSEAFF.

This chain uses TRBV11-3 with TRBJ2-1; D possibly corresponds to TRBD2 (6 bases). V gave up 1 base and J gave up 12 bases, with 10 bases separating them. This CDR3 comprises 12 residues. Germline CDR1 reads SGHNT; CDR2 reads YENEEA. CDR3 region: CASSLAGTRQFF. The CDR3, as DNA: TGTGCCAGCAGCTTAGCCGGGACTCGGCAGTTCTTC.

The CDR3 here is CASLFLQGGEAFF. The CDR3 DNA reads as TGTGCCAGCCTTTTCCTACAGGGGGGCGAAGCTTTCTTT. The chain uses TRBV2 and TRBJ1-1; 8 nucleotides align to TRBD1. The V and J ends lost 8 bases and 8 bases, in that order; junction bases with no gene match: 10. Per germline, CDR1 SNHLY and CDR2 FYNNEI. The CDR3 consists of 13 residues. Looking up the rest from reference TRBV2 and TRBJ1-1 gives the full variable domain: EPEVTQTPSHQVTQMGQEVILRCVPISNHLYFYWYRQILGQKVEFLVSFYNNEISEKSEIFDDQFSVERPDGSNFTLKIRSTKLEDSAMYFCASLFLQGGEAFFGQGTRLTVV.

V usage is TRBV7-2 and J usage is TRBJ2-2; D gene ambiguous. With 7 bases removed from V and 6 bases from J, the gap between germline ends came to 12 bases. The germline V gene encodes CDR1 SGHTA and CDR2 FQGNSA. The CDR3 totals 13 residues. The CDR3 nucleotides read TGTGCCAGCAACATAGAGGCAGCCGGGGAGCTGTTTTTT. It encodes CASNIEAAGELFF.